This T cell receptor beta chain was sequenced during a study of radiotherapy plus CTLA-4 blockade in lung cancer. Measured with immunoSEQ multiplex PCR; TCRdb has only the in-frame clones, and not every one. The sample lists more than 90,000 clones, around 83% seen once, with 25% in the top ten. The V segment lost 5 bases and the J segment 6 bases; nucleotides outside the gene matches: 8. The CDR3 runs to 16 residues. CDR1 is SEHNR, CDR2 FQNEAQ, per germline (reference sequence). Source: peripheral blood, taken from a patient treated with radiotherapy plus ipilimumab. This chain connects TRBV7-9 to TRBJ2-1; 12 nucleotides agree with TRBD2. This receptor was identified in a human donor with non-small cell lung cancer that progressed on radiotherapy plus ipilimumab. The CDR3 sequence is CASSLPTSGSSNEQFF. The CDR3 nucleotides are TGTGCCAGCAGCCTCCCGACTAGCGGGAGTTCCAATGAGCAGTTCTTC.